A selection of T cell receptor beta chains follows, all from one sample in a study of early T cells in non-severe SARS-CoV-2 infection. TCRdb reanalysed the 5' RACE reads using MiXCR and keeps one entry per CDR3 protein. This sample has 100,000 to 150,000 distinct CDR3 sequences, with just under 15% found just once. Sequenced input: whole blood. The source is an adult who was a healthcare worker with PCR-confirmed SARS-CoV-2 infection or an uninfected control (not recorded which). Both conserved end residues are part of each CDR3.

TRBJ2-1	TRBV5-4	CASSLSTRINEQFF
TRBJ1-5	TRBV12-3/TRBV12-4	CASRLGTDQSAQHF
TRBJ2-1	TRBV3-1	CASSQTGVTRNEQFF
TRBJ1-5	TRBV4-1	CASSHGFNQPQHF
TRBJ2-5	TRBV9	CASSPLSSAVQETQYF
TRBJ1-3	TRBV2	CASTNGGSGNTIYF
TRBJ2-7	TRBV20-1	CSGGRGEYEQYF
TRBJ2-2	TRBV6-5	CASMRGPGELFF
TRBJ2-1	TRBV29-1	CSVEIVGAGGLSYNEQFF
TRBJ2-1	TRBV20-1	CSANSGGAGNEQFF
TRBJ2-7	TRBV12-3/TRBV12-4	CASSLGRVAYEQYF
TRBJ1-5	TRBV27	CASRRHSNQPQHF
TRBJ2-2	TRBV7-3	CASSSQGTTNTGELFF
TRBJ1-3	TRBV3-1	CASSQVRRRFRSSGNTIYF
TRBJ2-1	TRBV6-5	CASSPALPGPVDEQFF
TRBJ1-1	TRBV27	CASIKTALGTEAFF
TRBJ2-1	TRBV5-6	CASSFLQTSGGQDEQFF
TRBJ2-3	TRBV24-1	CATSAPGGTDTQYF
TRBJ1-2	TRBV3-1	CASSQDSSYGYTF
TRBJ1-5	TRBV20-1	CSASTTGGNQPQHF
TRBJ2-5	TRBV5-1	CASSLKLAGGWRQETQYF
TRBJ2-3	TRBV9	CASSFAGNRTDTQYF
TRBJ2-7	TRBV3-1	CASSRSAYEQYF
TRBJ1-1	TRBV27	CASGGRERVTEAFF
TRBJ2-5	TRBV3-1	CASSQAWGGQAQTQYF
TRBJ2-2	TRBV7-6	CASSFLNTGELFF
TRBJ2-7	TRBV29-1	CSVETGPSYEQYF
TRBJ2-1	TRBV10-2	CASSPGTGTSSYNEQFF
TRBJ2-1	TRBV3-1	CASSQPSRGGDEQFF
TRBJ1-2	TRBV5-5	CASSFLAGLESGYTF
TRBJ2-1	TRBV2	CASNRDRLDEQFF
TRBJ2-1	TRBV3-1	CASSQDYPLRGARNEQFF
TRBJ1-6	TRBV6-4	CASSDSTFSPLHF
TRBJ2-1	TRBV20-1	CSARDLDRGPNEQFF
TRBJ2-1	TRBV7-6	CASSLTSGVNNEQFF
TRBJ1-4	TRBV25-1	CASSDQARNEKLFF
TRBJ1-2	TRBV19	CASAYGANYGYTF
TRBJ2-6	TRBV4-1	CASSKGTGTGANVLTF
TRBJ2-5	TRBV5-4	CASSLGRGGQITETQYF
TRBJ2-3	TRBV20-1	CSARDVSGGLNTQYF
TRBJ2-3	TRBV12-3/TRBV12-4	CASWSSGGAKDTQYF
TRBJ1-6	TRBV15	CATSRVEDSPLHF
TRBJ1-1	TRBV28	CAIMQGALAEAFF
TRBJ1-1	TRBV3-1	CASSLEGGAPEAFF
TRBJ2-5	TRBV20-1	CSARDGSPQETQYF
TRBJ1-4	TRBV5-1	CASSPGKGREKLFF
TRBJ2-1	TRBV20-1	CSARFSSYNEQFF
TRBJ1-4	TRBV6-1	CASSERSGRWGTSLANEKLFF
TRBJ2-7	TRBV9	CASSVVPATYEQYF
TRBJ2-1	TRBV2	CASSLSGEQFF
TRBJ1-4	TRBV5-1	CASSSGDSNEKLFF
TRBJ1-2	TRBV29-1	CSVTTGPNYGYTF
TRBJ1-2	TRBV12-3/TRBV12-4	CASRELNYGYTF